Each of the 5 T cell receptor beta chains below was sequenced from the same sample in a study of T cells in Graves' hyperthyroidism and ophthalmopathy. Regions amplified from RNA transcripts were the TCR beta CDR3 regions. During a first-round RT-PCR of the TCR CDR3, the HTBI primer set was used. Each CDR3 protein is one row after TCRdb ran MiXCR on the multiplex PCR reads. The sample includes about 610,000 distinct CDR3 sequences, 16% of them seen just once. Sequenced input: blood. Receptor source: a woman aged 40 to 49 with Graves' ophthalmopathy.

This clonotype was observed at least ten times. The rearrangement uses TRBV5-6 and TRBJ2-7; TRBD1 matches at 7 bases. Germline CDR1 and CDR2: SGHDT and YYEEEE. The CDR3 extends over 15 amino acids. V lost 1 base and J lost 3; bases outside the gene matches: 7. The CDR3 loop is CASSLNPGQNYEQYF. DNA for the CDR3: TGTGCCAGCAGCTTGAACCCGGGACAGAACTACGAGCAGTACTTC. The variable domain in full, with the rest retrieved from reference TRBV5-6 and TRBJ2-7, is DAGVTQSPTHLIKTRGQQVTLRCSPKSGHDTVSWYQQALGQGPQFIFQYYEEEERQRGNFPDRFSGHQFPNYSSELNVNALLLGDSALYLCASSLNPGQNYEQYFGPGTRLTVT.

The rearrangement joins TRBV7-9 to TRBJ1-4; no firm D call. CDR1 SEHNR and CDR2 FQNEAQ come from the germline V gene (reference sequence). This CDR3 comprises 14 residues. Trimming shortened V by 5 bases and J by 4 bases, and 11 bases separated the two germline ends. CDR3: CASSTGPINEKLFF. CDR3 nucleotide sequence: TGTGCCAGCAGCACCGGGCCTATTAATGAAAAACTGTTTTTT.

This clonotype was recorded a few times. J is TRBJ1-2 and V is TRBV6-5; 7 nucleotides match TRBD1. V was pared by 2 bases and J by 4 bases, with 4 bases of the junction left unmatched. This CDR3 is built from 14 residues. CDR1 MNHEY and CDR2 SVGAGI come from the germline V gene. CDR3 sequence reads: CASSYGRGSYGYTF. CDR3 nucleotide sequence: TGTGCCAGCAGTTACGGCAGGGGGTCCTATGGCTACACCTTC.

The CDR3: CASRGGGTSGIYEQFF. The CDR3 DNA follows: TGTGCCAGCAGAGGAGGCGGGACTAGCGGGATTTATGAGCAGTTCTTC. V usage is TRBV2 and J usage is TRBJ2-1, with 13 bases matching TRBD2. The CDR3 is 16 residues long. Germline assignment: CDR1 SNHLY and CDR2 FYNNEI. With V trimmed by 6 bases and J by 8 bases, 10 bases remained unmatched.

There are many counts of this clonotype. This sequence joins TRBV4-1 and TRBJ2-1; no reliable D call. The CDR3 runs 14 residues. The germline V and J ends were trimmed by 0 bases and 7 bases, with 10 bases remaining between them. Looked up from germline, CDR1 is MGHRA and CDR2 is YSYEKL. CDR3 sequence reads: CASSQERGRNEQFF. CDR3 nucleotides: TGCGCCAGCAGCCAAGAGCGTGGGCGGAATGAGCAGTTCTTC.